The sequence of this T cell receptor beta chain was determined in a study of response to subunit inactivated influenza vaccine. TCRdb itself ran the RT-PCR reads through MiXCR, one entry per CDR3 protein. The table records 450,000 to 600,000 distinct CDR3 sequences, about 7.2% of them present only once. The V and J ends lost 3 bases and 0 bases respectively, with 10 bases between them. Germline V lookup: CDR1 SGHAT, CDR2 FQNNGV. This CDR3 is built from 15 residues. This clonotype was found a few times. This material consisted of PBMCs from blood, taken roughly 24 months after vaccination. The source of this sequence is a man between 50 and 75 years old who received an inactivated influenza vaccine. The V and J genes are TRBV11-2 and TRBJ2-3, with D unclear. CDR3 amino acids: CASSFNIVSTDTQYF. Here the CDR3 DNA reads TGTGCCAGCAGCTTTAATATCGTAAGCACAGATACGCAGTATTTT.